This T cell receptor beta chain was sequenced for a study of T cells in localized non-small cell lung cancer. Study-level results: Higher blood T cell density tracked longer overall survival. Adjacent lung had a median approximately 50 of the 100 largest tumor clones.

On this clone: What it binds is not known.

Clones were sequenced by immunoSEQ multiplex PCR, and TCRdb holds only the in-frame ones, with some missing. The sample includes 40,000 to 55,000 clones, around 86% seen only once; the top ten take about 15%. V dropped 3 bases and J dropped 4; count of bases not matched to a gene: 11. CDR3 length: 16 residues. Per the germline V gene, CDR1 is SNHLY and CDR2 is FYNNEI. This chain joins TRBV2 and TRBJ2-5; 7 bases line up with TRBD2. The source was peripheral blood mononuclear cells, collected before any cancer treatment. The receptor was isolated from a man aged 35 to 69 with stage III lung adenocarcinoma. The CDR3 sequence is CASSERAGMGGETQYF. The CDR3 DNA reads TGTGCCAGCAGTGAGAGAGCGGGGATGGGGGGAGAGACCCAGTACTTC.